The 8 T cell receptor beta chains below come from one sample, sequenced in a study of blood T cell repertoires in COVID-19. The repertoire was sequenced with immunoSEQ multiplex PCR; TCRdb's copy has only in-frame clones and lacks some. Among over 300,000 clones listed, around nine tenths were seen once. Sequencing used PBMCs or T cells enriched from blood (not recorded which). The receptor set was obtained from a woman aged 40 to 50 who had recovered from COVID-19.

In its sample, this clone was seen many times. The chain has TRBV6-5 and TRBJ2-2; a possible D gene is TRBD1 (6 bases). V was pared by 6 bases and J by 4 bases, with 15 bases between. This CDR3 region has 15 residues. Germline CDR1 and CDR2: MNHEY and SVGAGI. The CDR3: CASRPGTSVTGELFF. In DNA form, the CDR3 reads TGTGCCAGCAGGCCCGGGACATCAGTCACCGGGGAGCTGTTTTTT.

The chain has TRBV24-1 and TRBJ1-1; 8 bases are a match to TRBD1. The CDR3 covers 15 residues. Germline CDR1 KGHDR, CDR2 SFDVKD. Unmatched junction bases numbered 0, after V lost 0 bases and J lost 1 base. Written as DNA, the CDR3 is TGTGCCACCAGTGATTTGGGACAGGGGAACACTGAAGCTTTCTTT. Translating gives CATSDLGQGNTEAFF.

The chain links TRBV4-1 to TRBJ2-2; a weak D match, TRBD1 (6 bases). Per germline, CDR1 MGHRA and CDR2 YSYEKL. V was trimmed by 0 bases and J by 9 bases, leaving 14 bases between them. The CDR3 contains 15 residues. The DNA for the CDR3 is TGCGCCAGCAGCCAAGAAGCGGACAGTTGGCGGGAGCTGTTTTTT. It translates to CASSQEADSWRELFF.

This chain joins TRBV5-1 and TRBJ2-5; D unresolved. The V and J ends lost 1 base and 2 bases respectively, with 9 bases between them. This CDR3 is 14 amino acids long. Germline assignment: CDR1 SGHRS and CDR2 YFSETQ. The chain's CDR3 is CASSLQVGQETQYF. The CDR3 DNA reads TGCGCCAGCAGCTTGCAAGTCGGTCAAGAGACCCAGTACTTC.

The CDR3 region has the DNA TGTGCCAGCAGTGGACAGGTTAACACTGAAGCTTTCTTT. It translates to CASSGQVNTEAFF. The rearrangement joins TRBV2 to TRBJ1-1, with D possibly matching TRBD1 (6 bases). Trimming took off 4 bases at V and 2 bases at J, with 8 bases between the two ends. The CDR3 is 13 amino acids. CDR1 and CDR2 (germline): SNHLY, FYNNEI.

The chain employs TRBV5-4 and TRBJ2-7; TRBD2 matches at 7 bases. Looked up from germline, CDR1 is SGHNT and CDR2 is YYREEE (reference sequence). V lost 5 bases, J lost 0 bases, and 5 bases stayed unmatched. The CDR3 contains 14 residues. Here the CDR3 reads CASSFGGSSYEQYF. CDR3 nucleotide sequence: TGTGCCAGCAGTTTTGGCGGGAGCTCCTACGAGCAGTACTTC.

A remark on this clone: This may come from a read error, since a much larger clone is one base off. This chain connects TRBV7-3 to TRBJ2-7; 11 bases agree with TRBD1. CDR1 and CDR2 (germline): SGHTA, FQGTGA. This CDR3 region has 13 residues. Trimming cost V 3 bases and J 6 bases; bases outside gene matches: 1. CDR3 sequence: CASSFGTGGEQYF. Written as DNA, the CDR3 is TGTGCCAGCAGCTTCGGGACAGGGGGCGAGCAGTACTTC.

A few counts support this clone. The rearrangement uses TRBV2 and TRBJ2-7, with a weak D call TRBD1 (6 bases). V was trimmed by 6 bases and J by 3 bases, leaving 9 bases between them. Per the germline V gene, CDR1 is SNHLY and CDR2 is FYNNEI. The CDR3 consists of 12 residues. In DNA, the CDR3 is TGTGCCAGCAGCTTAGGGGGCTACGAGCAGTACTTC. This gives the protein CASSLGGYEQYF.